This T cell receptor (beta chain) was captured by sequencing in a study of CD8 T cells in Susac syndrome. Reverse transcription of roughly 0.5 to 1 ug RNA was performed with random hexamers. MiXCR was run by TCRdb on the immunoSEQ multiplex PCR reads, yielding one entry per CDR3 protein. Here the sample spans some 180,000 distinct CDR3 sequences, about 95% being singletons. Germline loops: CDR1 GTSNPN, CDR2 SVGIG (reference sequence). Deletions cut 0 bases from V and 2 bases from J, with 8 bases between. This CDR3 has 14 amino acids. TCR beta sequencing covered blood CD8+ and CD4+ T cells. The control group consisted of healthy donors matched for age and sex.

The chain is built from TRBV30 and TRBJ1-5, with D possibly TRBD1 on 5 matching bases. The sequencing sample was made of CD4+ T cells from PBMCs. The TCR comes from a human donor in good health. The CDR3 is CAWSVGRGNQPQHF. DNA of the CDR3: TGTGCCTGGAGTGTTGGCAGGGGCAATCAGCCCCAGCATTTT.